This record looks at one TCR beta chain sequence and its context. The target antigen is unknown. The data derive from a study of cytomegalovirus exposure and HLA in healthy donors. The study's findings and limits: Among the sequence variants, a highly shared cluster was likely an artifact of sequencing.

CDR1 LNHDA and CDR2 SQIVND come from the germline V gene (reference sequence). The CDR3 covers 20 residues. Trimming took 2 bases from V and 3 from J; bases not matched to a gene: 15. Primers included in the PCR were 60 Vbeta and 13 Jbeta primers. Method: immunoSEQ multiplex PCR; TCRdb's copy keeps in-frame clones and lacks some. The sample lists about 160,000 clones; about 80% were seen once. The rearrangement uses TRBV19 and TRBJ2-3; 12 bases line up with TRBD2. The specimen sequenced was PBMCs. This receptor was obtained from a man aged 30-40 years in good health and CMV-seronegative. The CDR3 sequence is CASSILLAGGDALLTDTQYF. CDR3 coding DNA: TGTGCCAGTAGTATATTGCTAGCGGGAGGGGATGCCTTGTTGACAGATACGCAGTATTTT.